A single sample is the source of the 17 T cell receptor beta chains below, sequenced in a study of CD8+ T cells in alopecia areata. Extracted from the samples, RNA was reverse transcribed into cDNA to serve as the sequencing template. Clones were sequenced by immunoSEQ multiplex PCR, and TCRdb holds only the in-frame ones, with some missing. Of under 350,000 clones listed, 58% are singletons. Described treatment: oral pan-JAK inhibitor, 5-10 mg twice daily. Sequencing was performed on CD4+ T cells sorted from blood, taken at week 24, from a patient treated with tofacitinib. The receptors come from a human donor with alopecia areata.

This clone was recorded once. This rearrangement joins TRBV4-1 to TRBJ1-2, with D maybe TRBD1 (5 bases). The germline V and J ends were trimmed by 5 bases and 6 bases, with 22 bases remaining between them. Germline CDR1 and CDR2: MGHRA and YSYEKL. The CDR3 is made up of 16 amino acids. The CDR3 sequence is CASSSLVGGASNGYTF. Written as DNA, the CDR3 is TGCGCCAGCAGCTCCCTCGTAGGAGGGGCTTCGAATGGCTACACCTTC.

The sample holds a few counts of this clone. The CDR3 spells CASSSLRQGLETQYF. In DNA, the CDR3 is TGTGCCAGCAGCTCCCTCCGACAGGGGTTGGAGACCCAGTACTTC. The chain couples TRBV11-2 to TRBJ2-5; 8 nucleotides agree with TRBD1. This CDR3 is 15 amino acids long. The germline CDR1 and CDR2 sequences are SGHAT and FQNNGV. Trimming removed 4 bases from V and 5 bases from J; junction bases left unmatched: 9. Full variable domain (rest looked up from reference TRBV11-2 and TRBJ2-5): EAGVAQSPRYKIIEKRQSVAFWCNPISGHATLYWYQQILGQGPKLLIQFQNNGVVDDSQLPKDRFSAERLKGVDSTLKIQPAKLEDSAVYLCASSSLRQGLETQYFGPGTRLLVL.

CDR3 loop: CASSIDRGTDTQYF. CDR3 DNA sequence: TGTGCCAGTAGTATAGATCGGGGCACAGATACGCAGTATTTT. V gene TRBV19 combines with J gene TRBJ2-3; D uncertain. The CDR3 is 14 amino acids. V was trimmed by 0 bases and J by 1 base, leaving 5 bases between them. Germline values: CDR1 LNHDA, CDR2 SQIVND (reference sequence).

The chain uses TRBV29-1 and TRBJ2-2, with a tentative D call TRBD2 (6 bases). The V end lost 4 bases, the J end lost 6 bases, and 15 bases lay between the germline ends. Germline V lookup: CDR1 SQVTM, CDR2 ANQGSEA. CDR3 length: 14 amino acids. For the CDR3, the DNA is TGCAGCGTTGCTGGACCGACGGGGGCCGGGGAGCTGTTTTTT. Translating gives CSVAGPTGAGELFF.

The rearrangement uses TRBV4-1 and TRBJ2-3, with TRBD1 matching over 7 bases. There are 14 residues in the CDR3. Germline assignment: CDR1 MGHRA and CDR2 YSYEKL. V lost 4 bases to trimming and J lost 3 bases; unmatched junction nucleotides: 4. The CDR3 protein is CASSPSTGTDTQYF. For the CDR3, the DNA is TGCGCCAGCAGCCCATCGACAGGGACAGATACGCAGTATTTT.

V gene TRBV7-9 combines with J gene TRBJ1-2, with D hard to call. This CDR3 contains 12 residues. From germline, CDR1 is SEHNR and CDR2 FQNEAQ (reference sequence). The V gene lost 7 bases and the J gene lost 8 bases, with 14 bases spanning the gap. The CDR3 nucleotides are TGTGCCAGCACCAACAGTGAGGAAGGCTACACCTTC. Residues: CASTNSEEGYTF.

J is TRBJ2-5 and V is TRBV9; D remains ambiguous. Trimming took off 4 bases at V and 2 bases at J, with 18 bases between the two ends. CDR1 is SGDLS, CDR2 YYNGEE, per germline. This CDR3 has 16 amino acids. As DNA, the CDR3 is TGTGCCAGCAGCTCATCCGGTAGCTTCCCACAAGAGACCCAGTACTTC. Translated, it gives CASSSSGSFPQETQYF.

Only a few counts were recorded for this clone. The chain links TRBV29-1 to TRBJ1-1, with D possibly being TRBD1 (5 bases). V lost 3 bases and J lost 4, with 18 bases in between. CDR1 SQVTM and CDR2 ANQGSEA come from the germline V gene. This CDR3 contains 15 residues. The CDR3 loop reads CSVDWQGAKGTEAFF. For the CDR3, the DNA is TGCAGCGTTGATTGGCAGGGAGCGAAGGGCACTGAAGCTTTCTTT.

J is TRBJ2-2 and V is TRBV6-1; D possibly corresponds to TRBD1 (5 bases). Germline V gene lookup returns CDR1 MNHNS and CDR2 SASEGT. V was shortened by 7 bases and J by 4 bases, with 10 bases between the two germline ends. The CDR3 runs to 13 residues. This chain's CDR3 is CASNRQFTGELFF. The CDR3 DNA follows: TGTGCCAGCAATAGACAGTTCACCGGGGAGCTGTTTTTT.

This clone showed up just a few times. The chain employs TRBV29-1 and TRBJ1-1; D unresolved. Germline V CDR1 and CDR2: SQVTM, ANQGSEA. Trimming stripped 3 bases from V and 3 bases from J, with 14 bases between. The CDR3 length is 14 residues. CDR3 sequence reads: CSVEIGGGHTEAFF. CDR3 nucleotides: TGCAGCGTTGAGATTGGCGGAGGGCACACTGAAGCTTTCTTT.

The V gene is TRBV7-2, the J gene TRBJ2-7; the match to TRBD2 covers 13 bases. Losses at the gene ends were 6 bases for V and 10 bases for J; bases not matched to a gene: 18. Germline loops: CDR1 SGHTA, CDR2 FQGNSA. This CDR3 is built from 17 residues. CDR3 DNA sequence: TGTGCCAGCAGGAATTTCCGGACTAGCGGGGGACCCGGTAGACAGTACTTC. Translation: CASRNFRTSGGPGRQYF.

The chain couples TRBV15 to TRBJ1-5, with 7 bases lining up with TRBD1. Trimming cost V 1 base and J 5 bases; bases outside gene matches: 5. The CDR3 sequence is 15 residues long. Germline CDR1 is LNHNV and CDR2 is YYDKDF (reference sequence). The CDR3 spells CATSRGATGYQPQHF. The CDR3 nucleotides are TGTGCCACCAGCAGAGGTGCGACAGGGTATCAGCCCCAGCATTTT. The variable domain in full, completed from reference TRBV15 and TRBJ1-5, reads DAMVIQNPRYQVTQFGKPVTLSCSQTLNHNVMYWYQQKSSQAPKLLFHYYDKDFNNEADTPDNFQSRRPNTSFCFLDIRSPGLGDTAMYLCATSRGATGYQPQHFGDGTRLSIL.

The CDR3 DNA follows: TGTGCCAGCTCCCTGCCGGGCACTAGCGGCAAGTACTTC. It codes for CASSLPGTSGKYF. This rearrangement joins TRBV18 to TRBJ2-7; TRBD2 agrees at 8 bases. This CDR3 contains 13 residues. CDR1 KGHSH and CDR2 LQKENI come from the germline V gene. The junction had 12 bases not matched to a gene; V was cut back by 6 bases and J by 11 bases.

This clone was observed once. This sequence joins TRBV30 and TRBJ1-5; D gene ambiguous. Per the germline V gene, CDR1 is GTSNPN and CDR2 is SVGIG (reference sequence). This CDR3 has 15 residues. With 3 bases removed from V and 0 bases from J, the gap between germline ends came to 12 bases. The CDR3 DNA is TGTGCCTGGAGCCACGGGGTGGGTAGCAATCAGCCCCAGCATTTT. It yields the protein CAWSHGVGSNQPQHF.

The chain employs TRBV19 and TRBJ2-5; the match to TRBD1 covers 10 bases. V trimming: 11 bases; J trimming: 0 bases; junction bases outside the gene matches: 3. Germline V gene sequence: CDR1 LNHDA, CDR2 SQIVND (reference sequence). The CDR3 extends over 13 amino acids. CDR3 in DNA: TGTGCCTGCGGACAGGGGGACCAAGAGACCCAGTACTTC. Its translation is CACGQGDQETQYF.

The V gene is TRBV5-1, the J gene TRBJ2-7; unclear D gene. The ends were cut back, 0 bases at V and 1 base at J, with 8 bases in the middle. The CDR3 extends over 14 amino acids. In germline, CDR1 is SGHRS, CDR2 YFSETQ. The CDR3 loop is CASSLGPDSYEQYF. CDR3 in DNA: TGCGCCAGCAGCTTGGGTCCGGATTCCTACGAGCAGTACTTC.

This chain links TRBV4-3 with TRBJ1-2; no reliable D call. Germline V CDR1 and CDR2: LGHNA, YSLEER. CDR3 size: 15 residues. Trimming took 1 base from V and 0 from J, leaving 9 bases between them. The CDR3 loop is CASSQGGLTNYGYTF. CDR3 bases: TGCGCCAGCAGCCAAGGAGGGCTAACTAACTATGGCTACACCTTC.